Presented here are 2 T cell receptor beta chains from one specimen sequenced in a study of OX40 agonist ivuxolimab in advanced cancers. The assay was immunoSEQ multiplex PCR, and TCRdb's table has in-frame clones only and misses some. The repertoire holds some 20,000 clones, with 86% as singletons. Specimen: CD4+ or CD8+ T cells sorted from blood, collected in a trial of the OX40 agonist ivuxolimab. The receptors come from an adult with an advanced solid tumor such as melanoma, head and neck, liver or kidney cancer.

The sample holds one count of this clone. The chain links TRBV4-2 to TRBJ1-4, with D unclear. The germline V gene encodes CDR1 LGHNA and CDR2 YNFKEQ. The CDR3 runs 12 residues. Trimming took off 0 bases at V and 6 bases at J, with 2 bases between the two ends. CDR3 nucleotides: TGTGCCAGCAGCCAAGAATATGAAAAACTGTTTTTT. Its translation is CASSQEYEKLFF.

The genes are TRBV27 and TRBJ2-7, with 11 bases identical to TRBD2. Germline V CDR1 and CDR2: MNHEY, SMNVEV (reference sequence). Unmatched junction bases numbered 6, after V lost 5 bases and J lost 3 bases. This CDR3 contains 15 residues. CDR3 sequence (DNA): TGTGCCAGCAGTACATCTAGCGGGGGGAACTACGAGCAGTACTTC. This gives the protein CASSTSSGGNYEQYF.